This T cell receptor beta chain was retrieved from a study of lymphopenia after photon versus proton radiotherapy. General study results and limits: Oligoclonal CD8+ Temra expansion after nadir drove photon patients' diversity drop. Relative stability marked proton patients; photon patients lost diversity and naive cells.

In regard to this clone: Its antigen is currently unknown.

The assay was immunoSEQ multiplex PCR, and TCRdb's table has in-frame clones only and misses some. This table holds 60,000 or so clones, 70% to 90% found once. V dropped 6 bases and J dropped 4 bases, with 24 bases sitting between them. Germline lookup yields CDR1 SQVTM and CDR2 ANQGSEA. This CDR3 has 16 amino acids. This clonotype was sampled from a man aged 35 to 55 with gastric cancer. The chain uses TRBV29-1 and TRBJ2-5, with D possibly being TRBD2 (6 bases). The starting material was peripheral blood, obtained from a patient treated with photon-based radiotherapy. The DNA of the CDR3 is TGCAGCGTGCAGACCCCCGGGACTCCAGCTCGAGAGACCCAGTACTTC. Its protein product is CSVQTPGTPARETQYF.